The clone carrying this T cell receptor beta chain was counted at least ten times. The sample originates from a study of metastatic and nonmetastatic thyroid tumors. Patients underwent thyroid surgery, and none had received any treatment before it. Using MiXCR, TCRdb re-called clones from the PCR reads. The sample has around 13,000 clones, 23% seen once. This CDR3 is built from 13 residues. Trimming left V 3 bases short and J 7 bases short, with 13 bases between. CDR1 and CDR2 from the germline V gene are KGHSH and LQKENI. This receptor was obtained from a female donor with papillary thyroid cancer or a benign thyroid nodule (not recorded which). Some clones in this sample may be carry-over from other donors' samples. Sample: blood. The chain uses TRBV18 and TRBJ2-7; possible D gene TRBD1, 5 bases. CDR3 region: CASSPRQGGEQYF. DNA of the CDR3: TGTGCCAGCTCACCCCGGCAGGGCGGAGAGCAGTACTTC.